This T cell receptor beta chain was identified during a study of blood T cell repertoires in COVID-19. Per the original data handling: Amplification from reference gene primers served as the basis for estimated nucleated cell counts. Sequencing used immunoSEQ multiplex PCR; TCRdb keeps in-frame clones, though not all of them. The V and J calls and clone size were taken over from that table, and D and trimming were inferred from the DNA. The data contain 200,000 to 300,000 clones, roughly 84% of them singletons. This CDR3 has 14 residues. The V gene is TRBV1, the J gene TRBJ2-3; whether TRBD2, the table's D call, matches the DNA was not checked. TRBV1 counts as a pseudogene. This TCR came from a man between 35 and 55 years old with acute or convalescent COVID-19. Sequencing was performed on peripheral blood. CDR3 loop: CTSSQVLLGDTQYF. The CDR3 DNA reads as TGCACCAGCAGCCAAGTCCTACTCGGAGATACGCAGTATTTT.